The clone carrying this TCR beta chain was detected only a few times. What it recognizes is unknown. Treatment defined: roughly 10-day PBMC culture with coronavirus spike peptide pools or control peptides (ViraFEST assay). Sequencing of the DNA from cultured CD4+ T cells was carried out with the Oncomine TCR Beta short-read assay. Cultured CD4+ T cells were the source of extracted genomic DNA. TCRdb itself ran the PCR reads through MiXCR, one entry per CDR3 protein. The data show around 4,000 distinct CDR3 sequences, 15% to 20% seen once. The sample is drawn from a study of vaccination and CD4 T cells after COVID-19. This CDR3 contains 15 residues. CDR1 MNHEY and CDR2 SVGEGT come from the germline V gene. V was cut by 6 bases and J by 0 bases, with 9 bases left in between.

The sequence came from a human donor who had recovered from COVID-19. The sample consisted of CD4+ T cells from blood, cultured in vitro. V gene TRBV6-2 or TRBV6-3 combines with J gene TRBJ1-6; D is ambiguous. CDR3 nucleotide sequence: TGTGCCAGCAGGACGACACGCTCCTATAATTCACCCCTCCACTTT. This gives the protein CASRTTRSYNSPLHF.